The 8 T cell receptor beta chains presented below share a single source sample, sequenced in a study of Ad26.COV2.S vaccination and SARS-CoV-2 variants. This table comes from immunoSEQ multiplex PCR, and its TCRdb copy is limited to in-frame clones, with some not included. The table shows about 350,000 clones, with around 88% occurring only once. Treatment: roughly 18 received Ad26.COV2.S at low or high dose, single or two shots; roughly five received placebo; per-sample allocation not given. Sampling happened 63 days after the first vaccine or placebo injection. Sequenced material: peripheral blood, taken in a trial of Ad26.COV2.S vaccine versus placebo. Receptors originate from a person between 18 and 60 years old who received the Ad26.COV2.S COVID-19 vaccine or a placebo.

Comment on this clone: Mismatch with germline at one junction end may stem from a read error. V usage is TRBV5-5 and J usage is TRBJ1-2; D uncertain. Per the germline V gene, CDR1 is SGHKS and CDR2 is YYEKEE (reference sequence). CDR3 size: 14 residues. This CDR3 is CASSLEGLNYGYTF. The CDR3 nucleotides read TGTGCCAGCAGTTTGGAAGGGCTTAACTATGGCTACACCTTC. The full variable domain, completed using reference TRBV5-5 and TRBJ1-2, is DAGVTQSPTHLIKTRGQQVTLRCSPISGHKSVSWYQQVLGQGPQFIFQYYEKEERGRGNFPDRFSARQFPNYSSELNVNALLLGDSALYLCASSLEGLNYGYTFGSGTRLTVV.

This clone was seen a few times. J is TRBJ2-7 and V is TRBV30; D not certain. V was shortened by 0 bases and J by 9 bases, with 15 bases between the two germline ends. CDR3 length: 13 amino acids. Germline V lookup: CDR1 GTSNPN, CDR2 SVGIG (reference sequence). CDR3 nucleotide sequence: TGTGCCTGGAGTGTACCCCCTGGTTGGGGGCAGTACTTC. Its translation is CAWSVPPGWGQYF.

This chain links TRBV3-1 (or the pseudogene TRBV3-2) with TRBJ2-7; D is ambiguous. V lost 5 bases and J 2 bases, leaving 10 bases between the germline ends. Germline CDR1 is LGHDT and CDR2 is YNNKEL (reference sequence). CDR3 size: 13 residues. The CDR3 protein is CASSAYLAYEQYF. The CDR3 coding sequence is TGTGCCAGCAGCGCCTACCTGGCCTACGAGCAGTACTTC.

This chain joins TRBV5-4 and TRBJ1-4; 8 bases agree with TRBD1. Trimming cost V 9 bases and J 3 bases; bases outside gene matches: 10. Germline assignment: CDR1 SGHNT and CDR2 YYREEE (reference sequence). This CDR3 region has 15 residues. CDR3 in amino acids: CAISSPGQANEKLFF. The DNA for the CDR3 is TGTGCCATCTCTTCTCCGGGACAGGCTAATGAAAAACTGTTTTTT.

This clone is a singleton in its sample. The chain recombines TRBV5-8 with TRBJ1-2; unclear D gene. CDR1 is SGHTS, CDR2 YDEGEE, per germline. The CDR3 runs to 14 residues. With 2 bases removed from V and 4 bases from J, the gap between germline ends came to 12 bases. The CDR3 spells CASSFVTMVYGYTF. The DNA of the CDR3 is TGTGCCAGCAGCTTCGTGACGATGGTCTATGGCTACACCTTC.

The chain has TRBV6-5 and TRBJ1-6; D is ambiguous. Germline V gene lookup returns CDR1 MNHEY and CDR2 SVGAGI. V was pared by 8 bases and J by 9 bases, with 14 bases between. The CDR3 is 13 amino acids. The CDR3 sequence is CASSRVSGSPLHF. As DNA, the CDR3 is TGTGCCAGCTCACGGGTTAGTGGTTCACCCCTCCACTTT.

The chain carries TRBV19 and TRBJ2-6; possible D gene TRBD1, 5 bases. Germline V lookup: CDR1 LNHDA, CDR2 SQIVND (reference sequence). V was trimmed by 3 bases and J by 9 bases, leaving 12 bases between them. This CDR3 is 14 amino acids long. CDR3 sequence reads: CASSIAGRVNVLTF. As DNA, the CDR3 is TGTGCCAGTAGTATCGCAGGGCGAGTCAACGTCCTGACTTTC.

This chain joins TRBV2 and TRBJ2-1; 11 bases align to TRBD2. CDR1 is SNHLY, CDR2 FYNNEI, per germline. CDR3 length equals 15 residues. Trimming at V came to 7 bases and at J to 4 bases, leaving 6 bases not matched to a gene. The CDR3 DNA reads TGTGCCAGCACCCTACTAGCGGGAGCTTACAATGAGCAGTTCTTC. This sequence encodes CASTLLAGAYNEQFF.